Here is one T cell receptor beta chain with its context. These data come from a study of T-cell reconstitution after alpha-beta-depleted transplantation in children. TCRbeta library construction was performed incorporating unique molecular identifiers. Each CDR3 protein is one row after TCRdb ran MiXCR on the PCR reads. The sample includes 530,000 or so distinct CDR3 sequences, 25% to 30% seen only once; the top ten take approximately 33%. The receptor's source is a boy under two years old with Wiskott-Aldrich syndrome, due to receive a stem cell transplant. The sequencing here drew on PBMCs, taken before TCRalphabeta/CD19-depleted stem cell transplant.

CDR3 sequence: CASSQDFRDRVNQPQHF. The DNA of the CDR3 is TGCGCCAGCAGCCAAGATTTTCGGGACAGGGTTAATCAGCCCCAGCATTTT. This rearrangement joins TRBV4-1 to TRBJ1-5; 9 positions agree with TRBD1. The CDR3 has 17 residues. Germline V gene data show CDR1 as MGHRA and CDR2 as YSYEKL. Losses at the gene ends were 0 bases for V and 4 bases for J; bases not matched to a gene: 7.